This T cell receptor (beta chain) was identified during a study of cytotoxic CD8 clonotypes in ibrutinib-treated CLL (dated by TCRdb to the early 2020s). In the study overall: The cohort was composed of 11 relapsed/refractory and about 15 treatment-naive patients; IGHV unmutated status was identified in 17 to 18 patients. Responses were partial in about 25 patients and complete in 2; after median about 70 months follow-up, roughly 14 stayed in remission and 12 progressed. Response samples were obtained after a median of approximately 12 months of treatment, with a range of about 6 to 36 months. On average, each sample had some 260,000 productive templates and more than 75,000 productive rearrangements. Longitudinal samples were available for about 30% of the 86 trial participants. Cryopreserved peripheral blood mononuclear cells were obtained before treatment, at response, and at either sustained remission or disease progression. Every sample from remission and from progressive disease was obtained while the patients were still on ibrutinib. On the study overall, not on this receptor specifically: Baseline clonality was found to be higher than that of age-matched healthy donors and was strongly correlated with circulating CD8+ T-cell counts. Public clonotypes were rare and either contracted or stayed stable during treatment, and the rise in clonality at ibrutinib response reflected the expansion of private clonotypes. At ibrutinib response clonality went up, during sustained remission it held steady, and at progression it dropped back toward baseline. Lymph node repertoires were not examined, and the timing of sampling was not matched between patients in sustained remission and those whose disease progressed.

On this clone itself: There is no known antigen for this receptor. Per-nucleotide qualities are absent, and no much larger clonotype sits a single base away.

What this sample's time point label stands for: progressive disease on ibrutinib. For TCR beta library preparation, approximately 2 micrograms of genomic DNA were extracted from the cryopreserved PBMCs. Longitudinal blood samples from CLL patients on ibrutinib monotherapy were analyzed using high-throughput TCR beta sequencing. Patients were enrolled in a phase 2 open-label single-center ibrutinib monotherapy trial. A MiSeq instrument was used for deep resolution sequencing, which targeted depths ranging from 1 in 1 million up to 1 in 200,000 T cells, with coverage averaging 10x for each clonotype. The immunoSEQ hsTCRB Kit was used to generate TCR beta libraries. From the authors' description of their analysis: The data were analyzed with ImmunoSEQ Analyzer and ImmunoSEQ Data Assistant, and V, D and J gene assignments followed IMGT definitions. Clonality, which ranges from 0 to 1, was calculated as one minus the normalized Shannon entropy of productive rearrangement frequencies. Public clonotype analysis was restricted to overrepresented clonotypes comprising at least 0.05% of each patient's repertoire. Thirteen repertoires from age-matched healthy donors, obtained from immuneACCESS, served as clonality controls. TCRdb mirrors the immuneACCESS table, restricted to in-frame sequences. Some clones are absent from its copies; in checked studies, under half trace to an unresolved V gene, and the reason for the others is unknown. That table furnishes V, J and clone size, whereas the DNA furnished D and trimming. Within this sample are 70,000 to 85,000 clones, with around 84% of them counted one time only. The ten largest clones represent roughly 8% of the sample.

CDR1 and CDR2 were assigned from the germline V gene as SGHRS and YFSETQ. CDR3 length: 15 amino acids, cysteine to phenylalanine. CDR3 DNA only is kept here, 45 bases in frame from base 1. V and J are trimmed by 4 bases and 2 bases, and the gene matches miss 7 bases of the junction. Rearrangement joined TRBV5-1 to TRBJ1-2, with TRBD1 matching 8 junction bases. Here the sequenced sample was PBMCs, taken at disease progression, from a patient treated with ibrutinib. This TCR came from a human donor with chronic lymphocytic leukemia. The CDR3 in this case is CASSEPTGVNYGYTF. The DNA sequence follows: TGCGCCAGCAGCGAGCCGACAGGGGTCAACTATGGCTACACCTTC.